Here is one TCR beta chain with its context. As handled by the study authors: Scientists estimated how many nucleated cells there were by amplifying reference gene primers. Produced via immunoSEQ multiplex PCR; TCRdb's table is partial and in-frame only. The V and J calls and clone size were taken over from that table, and D and trimming were inferred from the DNA. The profile covers around 97,000 clones, with roughly 84% appearing a single time and 13% taken by the ten largest. The V end was cut by 7 bases, the J end by 7 bases, with 19 bases between. Per the germline V gene, CDR1 is MNHEY and CDR2 is SMNVEV (reference sequence). The CDR3 is 14 amino acids. This sample is drawn from a study of blood T cell repertoires in COVID-19. Study background: Samples representing acute and convalescent COVID-19 were sourced from the United States, Italy and Spain. The analysed material was cDNA or gDNA that came from T cells, B-cell-depleted T cells, or PBMCs.

This TCR came from a human donor in a cohort sampled during active or convalescent COVID-19. Sequencing was performed on peripheral blood. This chain joins TRBV27 and TRBJ2-5; the D gene is possibly TRBD2 (6 bases). The CDR3 sequence: CASTIYGGLGTQYF. For the CDR3, the DNA is TGTGCCAGCACCATTTACGGGGGTTTGGGGACCCAGTACTTC.